The sequence of this T cell receptor beta chain was determined in a study of beta chain features in type 1 diabetes. On the study more broadly: Age, gender, cell numbers and subset yield matched between patients and controls.

The investigators reverse transcribed all of the isolated RNA, so they sequenced expressed TCRB transcripts. The method was immunoSEQ multiplex PCR; TCRdb's version includes in-frame clones alone and lacks a portion of them. The repertoire has roughly 25,000 clones, nearly 70% of them found once; the top ten carry around 2%. In its sample, this clone was seen a few times. Its antigen remains unidentified. Study-level results: For patients and controls alike, PCR might favor shorter templates to the same degree.

J lost 3 bases, V lost 3 bases, and 11 bases had no gene match. The CDR3 extends over 17 amino acids. Germline-derived CDR1 and CDR2 are MNHEY and SMNVEV (reference sequence). Via CD45RO/CCR7/CD25/CD127/CD95/CD27, cells of the CD4+ naive, central memory, regulatory and stem cell-like memory subsets were sorted. Material for sequencing was Tregs from blood. The gene calls are TRBV27 and TRBJ2-1; 7 nucleotides line up with TRBD2. The clonotype originates from a woman between 40 and 50 years old in good health. CDR3 sequence: CASSFTSDPVFYNEQFF. CDR3 in DNA: TGTGCCAGCAGTTTCACTAGCGACCCCGTCTTCTACAATGAGCAGTTCTTC.